The 8 T cell receptor beta chains listed next were all sequenced from one sample in a study of blood T cell repertoires in COVID-19. The method was immunoSEQ multiplex PCR; TCRdb's version includes in-frame clones alone and lacks a portion of them. The sample holds about 160,000 clones; 82% are singletons and the top ten take over 20%. The source material was peripheral blood. The receptors come from a woman older than 75 with acute or convalescent COVID-19.

Only a few counts were recorded for this clone. This sequence joins TRBV9 and TRBJ2-2, with 7 bases lining up with TRBD2. This CDR3 contains 13 residues. V trimming: 9 bases; J trimming: 3 bases; junction bases outside the gene matches: 5. Germline loops: CDR1 SGDLS, CDR2 YYNGEE. The CDR3 nucleotides read TGTGCCACCGAGCGGGATTACACCGGGGAGCTGTTTTTT. As protein: CATERDYTGELFF.

The table lists this clone with a count of one. This rearrangement joins TRBV5-5 to TRBJ1-4, with TRBD1 matching over 7 bases. Germline CDR1 and CDR2: SGHKS and YYEKEE (reference sequence). The J segment lost 13 bases and the V segment lost 2 bases, leaving 14 bases of the junction unmatched. This CDR3 comprises 15 residues. CDR3 region: CASSFTPGGHRRLFF. The CDR3 bases are TGTGCCAGCAGCTTTACCCCAGGGGGGCACCGGCGACTGTTTTTT. Complete variable domain (other parts from reference TRBV5-5 and TRBJ1-4): DAGVTQSPTHLIKTRGQQVTLRCSPISGHKSVSWYQQVLGQGPQFIFQYYEKEERGRGNFPDRFSARQFPNYSSELNVNALLLGDSALYLCASSFTPGGHRRLFFGSGTQLSVL.

Written as DNA, the CDR3 is TGTGCCAGCAGTGAACTAGCGGGATCCTACAATGAGCAGTTCTTC. Translating gives CASSELAGSYNEQFF. The V call is TRBV6-1, the J call TRBJ2-1; 9 bases align to TRBD2. The germline gives CDR1 MNHNS, CDR2 SASEGT. V was pared by 2 bases and J by 1 base, with 0 bases of the junction left unmatched. The CDR3 runs to 15 residues.

A single count supports this clone. This sample also contains other DNA sequences that code for the same CDR3. The gene calls are TRBV7-2 and TRBJ2-1, with 15 bases identical to TRBD2. V gave up 5 bases and J gave up 6 bases; unmatched junction bases: 5. The CDR3 contains 16 residues. Germline CDR1 is SGHTA and CDR2 is FQGNSA. In nucleotides, the CDR3 is TGTGCCAGCAGCCCACCGGGACTAGCGGGAGGCAATGAGCAGTTCTTC. Translating gives CASSPPGLAGGNEQFF.

The chain uses TRBV5-1 and TRBJ2-7; 10 nucleotides match TRBD1. Germline CDR1 is SGHRS and CDR2 is YFSETQ. The CDR3 sequence is 12 residues long. V was clipped by 3 bases and J by 6 bases; unmatched bases: 0. The CDR3, as DNA: TGCGCCAGCAGCTGGACAGGGGGCGAGCAGTACTTC. It yields the protein CASSWTGGEQYF.

The V call is TRBV30, the J call TRBJ2-7; tentatively, D is TRBD2 (6 bases). Germline lookup yields CDR1 GTSNPN and CDR2 SVGIG (reference sequence). The CDR3 has 15 amino acids. Deletions cut 3 bases from V and 0 bases from J, with 15 bases between. CDR3 in DNA: TGTGCCTGGAGGGCCCCCGGGGGAGGCTCCTACGAGCAGTACTTC. Translating it yields CAWRAPGGGSYEQYF.

The sample holds many counts of this clone. The genes are TRBV6-2 or TRBV6-3 and TRBJ1-1, with a possible D match to TRBD1 (6 bases). The CDR3 length is 15 residues. Trimming removed 2 bases at V and 0 bases at J, with 10 bases between. CDR1 MNHEY and CDR2 SVGEGT come from the germline V gene. DNA of the CDR3: TGTGCCAGCAGTTACAGGGCAGGGGTGAACACTGAAGCTTTCTTT. The encoded protein is CASSYRAGVNTEAFF.

V usage is TRBV6-5 and J usage is TRBJ2-1, with 11 bases identical to TRBD2. J was trimmed by 5 bases and V by 9 bases; bases with no gene match: 6. The CDR3 covers 14 residues. The germline V gene has CDR1 MNHEY and CDR2 SVGAGI. In DNA, the CDR3 is TGTGCCAGTATGACTAGCGGGAACCACAATGAGCAGTTCTTC. Translation: CASMTSGNHNEQFF.